This TCR beta chain came from a study of blood T cell repertoires in COVID-19. The authors' processing: Estimation of nucleated cell counts was performed using reference gene primer amplification. Using immunoSEQ multiplex PCR, the repertoire was profiled, and TCRdb retains in-frame clones only, with some absent. The V and J calls and clone size come from that table; D and trimming were worked out from the DNA. The table records roughly 200,000 clones, 85% of them present only once. Seattle enrolled patients during active infection and tracked them longitudinally. This CDR3 is 20 amino acids long. With 1 base removed from V and 0 bases from J, the gap between germline ends came to 19 bases. Germline V gene lookup returns CDR1 MNHNS and CDR2 SASEGT.

The sequenced sample was peripheral blood. V usage is TRBV6-1 and J usage is TRBJ1-6, with a tentative D call TRBD1 (6 bases). This TCR came from a person aged 65 to 85 with COVID-19, enrolled during active disease. The CDR3 reads CASSEVRQARTSSYNSPLHF. CDR3 nucleotide sequence: TGTGCCAGCAGTGAAGTCCGACAGGCCCGGACAAGCTCCTATAATTCACCCCTCCACTTT.